The 9 T cell receptor beta chains listed next were all sequenced from one sample in a study of T cell responses to AZD1222 COVID-19 vaccine. Some clones are missing from TCRdb's copy, which holds only in-frame ones; the method was immunoSEQ multiplex PCR. The table includes just over 65,000 clones, 87% detected once. Sequencing was performed on peripheral blood, taken on day 0 of AZD1222 vaccination. The origin of the receptors is an adult in good health.

A remark on this clone: The sample carries other DNA sequences with the same CDR3. The J gene is TRBJ1-2, the V gene TRBV11-2; the match to TRBD1 covers 7 bases. CDR1 and CDR2 from the germline V gene are SGHAT and FQNNGV. With 5 bases clipped from V and 2 bases from J, the junction kept 2 bases outside the gene matches. The CDR3 extends over 13 amino acids. CDR3 loop: CASSLGQNYGYTF. The CDR3 DNA reads TGTGCCAGCAGCCTGGGACAGAACTATGGCTACACCTTC.

The V gene is TRBV6-5, the J gene TRBJ1-2, with D possibly TRBD1 on 6 matching bases. Trimming pared 4 bases from V and 0 bases from J, leaving 9 bases between. Looked up from germline, CDR1 is MNHEY and CDR2 is SVGAGI. The CDR3 is made up of 14 amino acids. CDR3 nucleotides: TGTGCCAGCAGTTCGTGGACAGCTAACTATGGCTACACCTTC. It translates to CASSSWTANYGYTF.

This clone was picked up one time. This chain links TRBV5-1 with TRBJ1-3; 8 nucleotides align to TRBD1. Germline CDR1 reads SGHRS; CDR2 reads YFSETQ. After removal of 4 bases from V and 0 bases from J, the junction contained 12 bases not matched to a gene. The CDR3 length is 18 residues. CDR3 sequence reads: CASSLVTGDLSSGNTIYF. CDR3 sequence (DNA): TGCGCCAGCAGCCTCGTGACAGGGGATCTGAGCTCTGGAAACACCATATATTTT.

This clone was recorded a few times. The chain is built from TRBV5-1 and TRBJ1-1; D remains ambiguous. The germline gives CDR1 SGHRS, CDR2 YFSETQ. V lost 0 bases and J lost 0, with 9 bases in between. This CDR3 region has 15 residues. The CDR3 spells CASSLGGGLNTEAFF. The DNA for the CDR3 is TGCGCCAGCAGCTTGGGAGGAGGATTGAACACTGAAGCTTTCTTT.

The J gene is TRBJ2-3, the V gene TRBV11-2; D uncertain. In germline, CDR1 is SGHAT, CDR2 FQNNGV. Deletions cut 2 bases from V and 2 bases from J, with 11 bases between. This CDR3 is built from 15 residues. In DNA form, the CDR3 reads TGTGCCAGCAGCTTACTCCCCCTCGACACAGATACGCAGTATTTT. Protein product: CASSLLPLDTDTQYF.

This chain joins TRBV29-1 and TRBJ1-2; perhaps TRBD1 as D (5 bases). The germline V and J ends were trimmed by 5 bases and 13 bases, with 17 bases remaining between them. Germline V gene lookup returns CDR1 SQVTM and CDR2 ANQGSEA. This CDR3 has 11 amino acids. Here the CDR3 reads CSVPGPSACTF. Written as DNA, the CDR3 is TGCAGCGTTCCGGGACCCAGCGCTTGCACCTTC.

The chain uses TRBV5-4 and TRBJ2-7; 9 positions match TRBD1. This CDR3 region has 15 residues. Germline V gives CDR1 SGHNT, CDR2 YYREEE (reference sequence). V shed 5 bases, J shed 4 bases, and the junction held 10 bases outside the gene matches. The CDR3 DNA reads as TGTGCCAGCAGTCCCACTCCGGGACAGGGTTACGAGCAGTACTTC. It yields the protein CASSPTPGQGYEQYF.

This clone is a singleton in its sample. The rearrangement joins TRBV27 to TRBJ2-7, with 11 bases matching TRBD2. Germline CDR1 and CDR2: MNHEY and SMNVEV (reference sequence). This CDR3 is built from 15 residues. V shed 4 bases and J 4 bases; nucleotides not matched to a gene: 6. The DNA of the CDR3 is TGTGCCAGCAGTTATAGCGGGAGGGCCGGGTACGAGCAGTACTTC. Amino acid sequence: CASSYSGRAGYEQYF.

The genes are TRBV6-5 and TRBJ1-2; D may be TRBD1 (5 bases). Germline-derived CDR1 and CDR2 are MNHEY and SVGAGI. The CDR3 length is 11 residues. V lost 6 bases, J lost 4 bases, and 6 bases lay in between. The CDR3 here is CASSGAYGYTF. DNA of the CDR3: TGTGCCAGCAGCGGGGCCTATGGCTACACCTTC.